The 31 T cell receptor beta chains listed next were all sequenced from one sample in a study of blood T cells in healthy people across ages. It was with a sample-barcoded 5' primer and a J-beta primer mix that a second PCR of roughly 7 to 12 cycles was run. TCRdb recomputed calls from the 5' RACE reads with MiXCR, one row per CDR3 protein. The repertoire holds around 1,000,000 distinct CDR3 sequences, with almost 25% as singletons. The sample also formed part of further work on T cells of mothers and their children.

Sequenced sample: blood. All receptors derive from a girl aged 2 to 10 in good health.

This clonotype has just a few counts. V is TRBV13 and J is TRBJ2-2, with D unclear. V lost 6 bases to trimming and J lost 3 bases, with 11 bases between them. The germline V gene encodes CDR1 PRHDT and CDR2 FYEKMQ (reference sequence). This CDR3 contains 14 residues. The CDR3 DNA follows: TGTGCCAGCAGTTTGACCCTAGACACCGGGGAGCTGTTTTTT. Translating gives CASSLTLDTGELFF.

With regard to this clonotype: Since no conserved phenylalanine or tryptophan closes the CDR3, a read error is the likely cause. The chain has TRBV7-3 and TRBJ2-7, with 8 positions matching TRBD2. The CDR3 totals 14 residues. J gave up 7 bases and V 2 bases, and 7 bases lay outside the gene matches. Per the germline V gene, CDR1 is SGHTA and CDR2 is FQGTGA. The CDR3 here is CASSLYGGEGEQYL. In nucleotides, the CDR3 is TGTGCCAGCAGCTTATACGGGGGGGAAGGAGAGCAGTACCTC.

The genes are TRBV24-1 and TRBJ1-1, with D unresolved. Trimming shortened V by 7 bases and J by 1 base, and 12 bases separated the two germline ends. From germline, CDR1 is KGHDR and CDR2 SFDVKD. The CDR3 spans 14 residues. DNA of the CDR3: TGTGCCACCAGGAAGGACGGGGAGAACACTGAAGCTTTCTTT. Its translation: CATRKDGENTEAFF.

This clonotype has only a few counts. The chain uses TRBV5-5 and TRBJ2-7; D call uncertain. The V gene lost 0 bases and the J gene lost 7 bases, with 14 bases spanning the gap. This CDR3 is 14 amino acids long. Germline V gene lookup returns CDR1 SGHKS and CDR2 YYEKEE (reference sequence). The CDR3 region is CASSLDWRSEEQYF. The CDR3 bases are TGTGCCAGCAGCTTGGACTGGCGGTCGGAGGAGCAGTACTTC.

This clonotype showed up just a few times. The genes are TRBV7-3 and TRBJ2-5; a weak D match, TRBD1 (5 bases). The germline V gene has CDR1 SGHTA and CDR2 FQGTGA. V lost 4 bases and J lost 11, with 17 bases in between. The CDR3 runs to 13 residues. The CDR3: CASSSPGAQVQYF. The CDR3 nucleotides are TGTGCCAGCAGCTCCCCTGGGGCCCAGGTTCAGTACTTC. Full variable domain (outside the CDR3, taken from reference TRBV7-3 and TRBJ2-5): GAGVSQTPSNKVTEKGKYVELRCDPISGHTALYWYRQSLGQGPEFLIYFQGTGAADDSGLPNDRFFAVRPEGSVSTLKIQRTERGDSAVYLCASSSPGAQVQYFGPGTRLLVL.

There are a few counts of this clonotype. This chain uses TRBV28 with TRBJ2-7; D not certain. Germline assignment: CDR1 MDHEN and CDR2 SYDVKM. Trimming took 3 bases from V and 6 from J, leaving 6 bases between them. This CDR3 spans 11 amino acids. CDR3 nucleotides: TGTGCCAGCAGTTTGTATGCCGAGCAGTACTTC. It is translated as CASSLYAEQYF.

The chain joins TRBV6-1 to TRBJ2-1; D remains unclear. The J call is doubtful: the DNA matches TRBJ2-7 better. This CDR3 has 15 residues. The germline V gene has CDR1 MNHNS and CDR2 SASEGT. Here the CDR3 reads CASSEASSEWYEQYF. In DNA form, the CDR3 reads TGTGCCAGCAGTGAAGCATCCAGTGAGTGGTACGAGCAGTACTTC.

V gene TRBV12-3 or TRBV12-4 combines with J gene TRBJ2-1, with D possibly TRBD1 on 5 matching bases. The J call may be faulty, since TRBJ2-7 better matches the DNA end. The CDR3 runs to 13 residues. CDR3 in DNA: TGTGCCAGCACCTCAAGGGGAAGTCCTGAGCAGTACTTC. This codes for CASTSRGSPEQYF.

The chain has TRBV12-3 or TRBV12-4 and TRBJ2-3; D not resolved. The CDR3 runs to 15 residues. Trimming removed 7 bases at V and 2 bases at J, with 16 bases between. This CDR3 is CASTLPHRPTDTQYF. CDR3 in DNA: TGTGCCAGCACCCTTCCCCATCGGCCCACAGATACGCAGTATTTT.

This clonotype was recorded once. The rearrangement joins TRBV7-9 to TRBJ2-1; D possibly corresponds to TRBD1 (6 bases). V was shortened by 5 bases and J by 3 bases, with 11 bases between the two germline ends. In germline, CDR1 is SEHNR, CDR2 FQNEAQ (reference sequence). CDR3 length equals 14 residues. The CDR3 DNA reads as TGTGCCAGCAGCCCGGGACAAAACTACAATGAGCAGTTCTTC. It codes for CASSPGQNYNEQFF.

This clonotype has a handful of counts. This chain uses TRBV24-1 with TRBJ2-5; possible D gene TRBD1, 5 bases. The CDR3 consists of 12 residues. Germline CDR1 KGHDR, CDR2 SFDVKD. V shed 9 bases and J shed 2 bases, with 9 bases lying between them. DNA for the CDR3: TGTGCCACCTCAGACAGTCAAGAGACCCAGTACTTC. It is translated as CATSDSQETQYF.

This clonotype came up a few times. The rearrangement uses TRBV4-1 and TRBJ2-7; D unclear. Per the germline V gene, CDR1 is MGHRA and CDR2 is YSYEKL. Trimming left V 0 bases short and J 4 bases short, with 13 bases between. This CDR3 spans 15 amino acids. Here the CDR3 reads CASSQDPSPLYEQYF. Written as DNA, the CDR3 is TGCGCCAGCAGCCAAGATCCATCACCCCTTTACGAGCAGTACTTC.

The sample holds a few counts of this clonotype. The CDR3 is CASKGLYNEQFF. The DNA of the CDR3 is TGTGCCAGCAAGGGACTCTACAATGAGCAGTTCTTC. The chain is built from TRBV6-5 and TRBJ2-1; TRBD2 might be the D (6 bases). Germline V gene lookup returns CDR1 MNHEY and CDR2 SVGAGI. This CDR3 has 12 amino acids. The V end was cut by 7 bases, the J end by 3 bases, with 7 bases between.

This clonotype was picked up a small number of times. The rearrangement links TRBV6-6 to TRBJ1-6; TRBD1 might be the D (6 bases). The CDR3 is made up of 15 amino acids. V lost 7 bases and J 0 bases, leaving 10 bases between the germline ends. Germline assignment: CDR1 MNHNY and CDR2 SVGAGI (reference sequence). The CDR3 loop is CASNDRSSYNSPLHF. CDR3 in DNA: TGTGCCAGCAACGACAGGAGCTCCTATAATTCACCCCTCCACTTT.

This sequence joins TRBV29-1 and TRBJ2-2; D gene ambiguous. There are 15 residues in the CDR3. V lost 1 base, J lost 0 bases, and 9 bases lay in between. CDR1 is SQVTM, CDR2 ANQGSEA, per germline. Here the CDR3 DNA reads TGCAGCGTTGAAGGGCCAGGATCGAACACCGGGGAGCTGTTTTTT. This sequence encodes CSVEGPGSNTGELFF.

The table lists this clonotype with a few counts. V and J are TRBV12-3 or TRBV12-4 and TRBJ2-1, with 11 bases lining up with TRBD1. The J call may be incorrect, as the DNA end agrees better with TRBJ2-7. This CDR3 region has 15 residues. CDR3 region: CASSLRGQGVREQYF. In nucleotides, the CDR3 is TGTGCCAGCAGTCTTAGGGGACAGGGGGTTCGGGAGCAGTACTTC.

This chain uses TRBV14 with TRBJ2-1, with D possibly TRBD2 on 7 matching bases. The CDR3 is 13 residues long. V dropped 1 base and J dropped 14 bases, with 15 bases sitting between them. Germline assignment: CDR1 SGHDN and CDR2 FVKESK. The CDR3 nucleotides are TGTGCCAGCAGCCAAGTCCGGGGGGCAAGGAAGTTCTTC. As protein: CASSQVRGARKFF.

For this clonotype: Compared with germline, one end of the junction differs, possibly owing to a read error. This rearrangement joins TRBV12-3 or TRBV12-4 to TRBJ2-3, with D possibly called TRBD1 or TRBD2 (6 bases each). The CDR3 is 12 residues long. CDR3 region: CASSRGESALFF. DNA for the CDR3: TGTGCCAGCAGTAGGGGGGAGAGCGCCTTGTTTTTT.

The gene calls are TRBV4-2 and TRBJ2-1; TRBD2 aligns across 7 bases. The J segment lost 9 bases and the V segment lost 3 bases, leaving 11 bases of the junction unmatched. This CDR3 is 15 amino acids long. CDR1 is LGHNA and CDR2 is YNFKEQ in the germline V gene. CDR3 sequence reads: CASSHLGLKEGEQFF. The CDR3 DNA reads TGTGCCAGCAGCCATCTGGGACTAAAGGAGGGTGAGCAGTTCTTC.

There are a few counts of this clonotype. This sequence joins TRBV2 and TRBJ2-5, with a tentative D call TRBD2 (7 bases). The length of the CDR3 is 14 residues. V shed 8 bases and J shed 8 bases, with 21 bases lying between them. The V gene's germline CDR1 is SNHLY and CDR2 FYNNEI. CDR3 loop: CASHGGGPPLTQYF. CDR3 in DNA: TGTGCCAGCCACGGCGGGGGCCCACCCTTAACCCAGTACTTC.

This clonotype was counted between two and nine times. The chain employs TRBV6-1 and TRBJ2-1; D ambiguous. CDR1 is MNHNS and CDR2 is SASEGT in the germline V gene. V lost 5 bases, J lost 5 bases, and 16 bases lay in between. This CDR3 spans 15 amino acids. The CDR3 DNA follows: TGTGCCAGCAGTTATCCGACGACTGAAAACAATGAGCAGTTCTTC. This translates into CASSYPTTENNEQFF.

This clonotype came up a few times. This CDR3 reads CASSEGASGVPDTQYF. CDR3 DNA: TGTGCCAGCAGTGAAGGGGCTAGCGGGGTCCCAGATACGCAGTATTTT. The V call is TRBV2, the J call TRBJ2-3, with 9 bases aligning to TRBD2. Germline lookup yields CDR1 SNHLY and CDR2 FYNNEI. The junction had 6 bases not matched to a gene; V was cut back by 1 base and J by 4 bases. This CDR3 spans 16 amino acids.

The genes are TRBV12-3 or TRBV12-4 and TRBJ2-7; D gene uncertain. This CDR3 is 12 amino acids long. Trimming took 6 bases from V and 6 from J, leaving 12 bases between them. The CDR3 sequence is CASSPHYGEQYF. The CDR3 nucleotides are TGTGCCAGCAGCCCACACTATGGCGAGCAGTACTTC.

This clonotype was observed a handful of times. CDR3 protein: CASSLPGLINEQFF. The CDR3 coding sequence is TGTGCCAGCAGCTTACCGGGACTAATCAATGAGCAGTTCTTC. This rearrangement joins TRBV7-2 to TRBJ2-1; 7 nucleotides align to TRBD2. The CDR3 extends over 14 amino acids. With V trimmed by 2 bases and J by 6 bases, 4 bases remained unmatched. Germline-derived CDR1 and CDR2 are SGHTA and FQGNSA.

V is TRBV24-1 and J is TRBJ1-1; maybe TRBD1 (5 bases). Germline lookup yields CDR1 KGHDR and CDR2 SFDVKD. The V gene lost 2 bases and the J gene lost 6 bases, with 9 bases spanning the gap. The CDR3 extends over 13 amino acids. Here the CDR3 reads CATSDYPGSEAFF. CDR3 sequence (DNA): TGTGCCACCAGTGATTACCCAGGGTCTGAAGCTTTCTTT.

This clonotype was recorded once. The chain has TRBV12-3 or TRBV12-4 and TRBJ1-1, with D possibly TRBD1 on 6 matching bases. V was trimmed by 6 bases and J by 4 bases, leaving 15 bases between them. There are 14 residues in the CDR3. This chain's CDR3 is CASRQTGDSTEAFF. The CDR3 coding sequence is TGTGCCAGCAGACAGACAGGCGATTCCACTGAAGCTTTCTTT.

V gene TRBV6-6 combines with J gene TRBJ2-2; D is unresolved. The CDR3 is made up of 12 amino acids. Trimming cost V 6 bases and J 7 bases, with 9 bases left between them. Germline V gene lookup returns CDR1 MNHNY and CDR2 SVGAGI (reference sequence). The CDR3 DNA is TGTGCCAGCAGACCCGACGGCGGGGAGCTGTTTTTT. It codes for CASRPDGGELFF.

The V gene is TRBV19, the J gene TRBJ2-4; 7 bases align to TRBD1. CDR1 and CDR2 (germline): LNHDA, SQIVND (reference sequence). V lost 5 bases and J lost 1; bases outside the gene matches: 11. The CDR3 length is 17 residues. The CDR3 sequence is CASSERQGAMAKNIQYF. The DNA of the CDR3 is TGTGCCAGTAGTGAAAGACAGGGAGCAATGGCCAAAAACATTCAGTACTTC.

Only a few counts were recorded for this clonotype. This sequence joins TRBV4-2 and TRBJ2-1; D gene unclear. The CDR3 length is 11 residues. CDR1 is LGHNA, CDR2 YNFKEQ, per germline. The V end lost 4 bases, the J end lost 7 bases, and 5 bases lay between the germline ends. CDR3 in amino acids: CASSRWNEQFF. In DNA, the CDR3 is TGTGCCAGCAGCCGTTGGAATGAGCAGTTCTTC.

CDR3 in DNA: TGTGCCAGCAGTTCCCGCCCTTCTCCCTACGAGCAGTACTTC. This sequence encodes CASSSRPSPYEQYF. The chain recombines TRBV7-9 with TRBJ2-7; D gene uncertain. CDR3 length: 14 residues. CDR1 and CDR2 from the germline V gene are SEHNR and FQNEAQ (reference sequence). V gave up 6 bases and J gave up 2 bases, with 14 bases separating them.

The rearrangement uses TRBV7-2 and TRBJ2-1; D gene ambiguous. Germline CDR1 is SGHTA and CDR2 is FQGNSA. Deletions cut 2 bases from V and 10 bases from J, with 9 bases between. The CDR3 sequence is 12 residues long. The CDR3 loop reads CASSLMSREQFF. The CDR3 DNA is TGTGCCAGCAGCTTAATGAGCAGAGAGCAGTTCTTC.